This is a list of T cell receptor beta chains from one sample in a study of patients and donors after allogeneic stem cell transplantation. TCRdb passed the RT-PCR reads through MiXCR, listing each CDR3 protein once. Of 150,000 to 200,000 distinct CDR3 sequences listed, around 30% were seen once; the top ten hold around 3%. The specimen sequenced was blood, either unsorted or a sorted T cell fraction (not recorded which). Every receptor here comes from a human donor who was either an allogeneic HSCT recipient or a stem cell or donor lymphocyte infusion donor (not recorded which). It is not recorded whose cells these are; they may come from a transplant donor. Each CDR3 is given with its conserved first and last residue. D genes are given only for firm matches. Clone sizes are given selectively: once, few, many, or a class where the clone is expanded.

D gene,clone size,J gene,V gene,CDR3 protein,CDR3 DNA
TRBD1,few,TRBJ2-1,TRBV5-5,CASSAQGDGYNEQFF,TGTGCCAGCAGCGCACAGGGGGACGGCTACAATGAGCAGTTCTTC
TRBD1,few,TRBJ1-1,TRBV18,CASSPSVTPTGDTEAFF,TGTGCCAGCTCACCATCGGTGACCCCGACAGGGGACACTGAAGCTTTCTTT
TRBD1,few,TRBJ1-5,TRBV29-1,CSVLWWGQGIDQPQHF,TGCAGCGTTCTGTGGTGGGGACAGGGGATTGATCAGCCCCAGCATTTT
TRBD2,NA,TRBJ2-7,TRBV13,CASSQGLAGQQYF,TGTGCCAGCAGCCAGGGACTAGCGGGACAGCAGTACTTC
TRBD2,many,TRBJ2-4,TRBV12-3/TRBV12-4,CASSLRAGGPDIQYF,TGTGCCAGCAGTTTAAGGGCGGGAGGGCCCGACATTCAGTACTTC
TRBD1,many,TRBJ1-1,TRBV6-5,CASSPGQGAANTEAFF,TGTGCCAGCAGCCCTGGACAGGGGGCGGCGAACACTGAAGCTTTCTTT
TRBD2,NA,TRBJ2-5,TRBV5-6,CASSLVLAGYTTQYF,TGTGCCAGCAGCTTGGTGCTAGCGGGCTACACGACCCAGTACTTC
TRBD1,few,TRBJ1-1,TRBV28,CGFGQGRPMNTEAFF,TGTGGGTTCGGACAGGGGCGACCCATGAACACTGAAGCTTTCTTT
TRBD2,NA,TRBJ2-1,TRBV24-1,CATSGSGRNEQFF,TGTGCCACCAGTGGCAGCGGGAGGAATGAGCAGTTCTTC
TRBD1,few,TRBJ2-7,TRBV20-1,CSASRDSTGYEQYF,TGCAGTGCTAGCCGGGACAGTACCGGCTACGAGCAGTACTTC
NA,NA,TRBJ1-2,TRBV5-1,CTSSSPGSYGYTF,TGCACCAGCAGCTCCCCCGGGTCCTATGGCTACACCTTC
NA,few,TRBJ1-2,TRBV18,CASSLGLHSYGYTF,TGTGCCAGCTCACTAGGCCTTCACTCCTATGGCTACACCTTC
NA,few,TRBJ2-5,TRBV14,CASSQGIAQLTQYF,TGTGCCAGCAGCCAAGGAATAGCCCAATTGACCCAGTACTTC
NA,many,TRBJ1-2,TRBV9,CASRQGYGYTF,TGTGCCAGCAGGCAGGGATATGGCTACACCTTC
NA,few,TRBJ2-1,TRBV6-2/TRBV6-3,CASTENNEQFF,TGTGCCAGCACCGAAAACAATGAGCAGTTCTTC
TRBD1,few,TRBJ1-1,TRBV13,CASNRGGATLVNTEAFF,TGTGCCAGCAACAGGGGGGGGGCCACCTTGGTTAACACTGAAGCTTTCTTT
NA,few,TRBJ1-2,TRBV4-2,CASSQGDLVYGYTF,TGTGCCAGCAGCCAAGGTGATTTGGTCTATGGCTACACCTTC
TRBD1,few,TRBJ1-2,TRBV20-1,CSAKTGTTFYGYTF,TGCAGTGCAAAGACAGGGACTACATTCTATGGCTACACCTTC
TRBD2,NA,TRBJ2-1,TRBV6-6,CASSYVAGAYNEQFF,TGTGCCAGCAGTTACGTAGCGGGGGCCTACAATGAGCAGTTCTTC
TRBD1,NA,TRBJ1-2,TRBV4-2,CASSDRQGANYGYTF,TGTGCCAGCAGCGATCGACAGGGGGCTAACTATGGCTACACCTTC
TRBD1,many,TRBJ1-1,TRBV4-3,CASRQQGRNTEAFF,TGCGCCAGCAGACAACAGGGGCGAAACACTGAAGCTTTCTTT
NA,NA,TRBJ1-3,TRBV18,CASSPATTPSGTIYF,TGTGCCAGCTCACCTGCGACGACCCCATCCGGCACCATATATTTT
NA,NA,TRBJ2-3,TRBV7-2,CASSARVTDTQYF,TGTGCCAGCAGCGCCAGGGTCACAGATACGCAGTATTTT
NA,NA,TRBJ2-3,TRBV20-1,CSARSPASSTDTQYF,TGCAGTGCTAGATCCCCCGCTTCTAGCACAGATACGCAGTATTTT
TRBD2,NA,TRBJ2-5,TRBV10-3,CAIRSSGRETQYF,TGTGCCATCAGGTCTAGCGGGAGGGAGACCCAGTACTTC
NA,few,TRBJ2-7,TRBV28,CASSLDLAYEQYF,TGTGCCAGCAGTTTGGATCTAGCCTACGAGCAGTACTTC
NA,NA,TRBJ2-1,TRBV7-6,CASSRRRGDEQFF,TGCGCCAGCAGCCGAAGACGTGGGGATGAGCAGTTCTTC
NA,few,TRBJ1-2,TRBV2,CATPKEGGYGYTF,TGTGCCACCCCGAAGGAGGGGGGCTATGGCTACACCTTC
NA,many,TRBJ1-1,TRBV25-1,CASSDGIGLAFF,TGTGCCAGCAGTGACGGGATCGGATTAGCTTTCTTT
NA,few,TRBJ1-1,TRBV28,CASSLTRRVATEAFF,TGTGCCAGCAGTTTAACCCGACGTGTGGCCACTGAAGCTTTCTTT
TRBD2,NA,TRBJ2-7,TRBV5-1,CASSLALAASYEQYF,TGCGCCAGCAGCTTGGCCCTAGCGGCTTCCTACGAGCAGTACTTC
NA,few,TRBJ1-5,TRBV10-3,CAIRAGPGGGQPQHF,TGTGCCATCAGGGCGGGACCGGGGGGCGGTCAGCCCCAGCATTTT
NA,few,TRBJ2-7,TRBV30,CAWSILQGSYEQYF,TGTGCCTGGAGTATTCTACAGGGTTCCTACGAGCAGTACTTC
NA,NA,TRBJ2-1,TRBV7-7,CASSLAGDNEQFF,TGTGCTAGCAGCTTAGCTGGGGACAATGAGCAGTTCTTC
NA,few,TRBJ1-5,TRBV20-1,CSARGLTSNQPQHF,TGCAGTGCTAGAGGGCTGACTAGCAATCAGCCCCAGCATTTT
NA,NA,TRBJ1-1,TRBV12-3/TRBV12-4,CASSLGWVSTEAFF,TGTGCCAGCAGCCTGGGGTGGGTAAGCACTGAAGCTTTCTTT